This T cell receptor beta chain was obtained from a study of shared clonotypes between healthy human individuals. Study results and caveats: Researchers sampled blood only, noting tissue repertoires likely differ.

Germline V gene data show CDR1 as LNHDA and CDR2 as SQIVND (reference sequence). The CDR3 contains 15 residues. Trimming removed 5 bases from V and 6 bases from J; junction bases left unmatched: 6. Every subset's genomic DNA went evenly onto several immunoSEQ plates. Data came from immunoSEQ multiplex PCR; TCRdb stores just in-frame clones and leaves some out. The sample records about 470,000 clones, about 85% being singletons. For this clone: Its antigen remains unidentified.

The sample consisted of PBMCs. This TCR was sampled from a woman between 40 and 55 years old in good health. Some clones in this sample may be carry-over from other donors' samples. The V and J genes are TRBV19 and TRBJ2-4; TRBD2 matches 11 bases. Here the CDR3 reads CASSFSGRAINIQYF. The CDR3 DNA reads as TGTGCCAGTAGTTTTAGCGGGAGGGCTATAAACATTCAGTACTTC.